This TCR beta chain was recovered during a study of T cells after yellow fever vaccination. V shed 8 bases, J shed 7 bases, and the junction held 15 bases outside the gene matches. The CDR3 runs to 16 residues. In germline, CDR1 is GTSNPN, CDR2 SVGIG (reference sequence). In making TCR cDNA, 5'RACE template switching added a universal primer site and UMIs to it. Using its own MiXCR run on the 5' RACE reads, TCRdb lists one record per CDR3 protein. The sample records fewer than 450,000 distinct CDR3 sequences, roughly 12% being singletons. Worth noting for this clonotype: No antigen is known for it.

General study results and limits: Contamination by abundant bulk-population clonotypes could be present in FACS-sorted repertoires. By day 5 rather than day 15, the secondary response had peaked, though it was weaker.

This specimen consisted of PBMCs, obtained on the day of the first yellow fever vaccination. This sequence was found in a man aged 18 to 30 who received the YFV17D yellow fever vaccine. The genes are TRBV30 and TRBJ2-1; the match to TRBD2 covers 12 bases. The CDR3 DNA reads TGTGCCAGGATCGGACCGACTAGCGGGGGAGAAAATGAGCAGTTCTTC. It encodes CARIGPTSGGENEQFF.